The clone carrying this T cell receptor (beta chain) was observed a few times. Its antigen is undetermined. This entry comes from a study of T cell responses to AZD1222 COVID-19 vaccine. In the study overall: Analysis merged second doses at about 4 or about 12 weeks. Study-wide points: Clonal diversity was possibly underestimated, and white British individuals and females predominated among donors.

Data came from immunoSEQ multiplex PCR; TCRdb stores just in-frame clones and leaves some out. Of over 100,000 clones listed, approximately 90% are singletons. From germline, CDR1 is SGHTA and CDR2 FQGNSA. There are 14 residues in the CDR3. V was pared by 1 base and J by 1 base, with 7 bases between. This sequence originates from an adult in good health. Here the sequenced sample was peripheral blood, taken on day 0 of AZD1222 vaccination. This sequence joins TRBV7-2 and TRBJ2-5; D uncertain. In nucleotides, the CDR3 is TGTGCCAGCAGCTTAGGACCAGCCCAAGAGACCCAGTACTTC. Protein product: CASSLGPAQETQYF.